This T cell receptor beta chain is drawn from a study of blood T cells in healthy people across ages. CDR1 and CDR2 (germline): MNHNY, SVGAGI (reference sequence). Trimming cost V 5 bases and J 7 bases; bases outside gene matches: 9. This CDR3 spans 15 amino acids. A second about 6 to 12 cycle PCR used barcoded and J-beta primers. From the 5' RACE reads, TCRdb called clonotypes with MiXCR, one entry per CDR3 protein. Of roughly 1.9 million distinct CDR3 sequences listed, about 39% were seen once; the top ten hold under 25%. This chain connects TRBV6-6 to TRBJ2-1; 9 bases match TRBD2. Sequencing used blood. The clonotype originates from a human donor in good health. The CDR3 sequence is CASSPSGGKVNEQFF. The CDR3 nucleotides read TGTGCCAGCAGTCCAAGCGGGGGGAAAGTTAATGAGCAGTTCTTC.